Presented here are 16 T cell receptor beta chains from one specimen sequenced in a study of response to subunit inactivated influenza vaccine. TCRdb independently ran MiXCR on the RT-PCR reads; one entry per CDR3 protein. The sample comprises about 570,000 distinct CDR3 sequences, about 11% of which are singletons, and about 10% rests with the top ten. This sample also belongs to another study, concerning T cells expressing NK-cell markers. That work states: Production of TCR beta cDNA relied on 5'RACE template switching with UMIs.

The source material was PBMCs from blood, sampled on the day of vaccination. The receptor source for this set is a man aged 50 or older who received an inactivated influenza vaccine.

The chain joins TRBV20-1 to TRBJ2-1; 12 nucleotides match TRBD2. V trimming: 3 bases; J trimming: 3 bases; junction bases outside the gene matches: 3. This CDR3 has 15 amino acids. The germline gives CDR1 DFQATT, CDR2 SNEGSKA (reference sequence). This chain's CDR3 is CSASPGLAGYNEQFF. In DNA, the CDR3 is TGCAGTGCTAGCCCGGGACTAGCGGGCTACAATGAGCAGTTCTTC.

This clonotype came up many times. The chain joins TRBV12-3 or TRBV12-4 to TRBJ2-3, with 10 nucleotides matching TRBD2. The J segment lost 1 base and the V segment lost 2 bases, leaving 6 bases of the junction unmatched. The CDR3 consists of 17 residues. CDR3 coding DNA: TGTGCCAGCAGTTTACTCCATCTAGCGGGGGGCACAGATACGCAGTATTTT. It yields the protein CASSLLHLAGGTDTQYF.

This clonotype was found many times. As DNA, the CDR3 is TGTGCCAGCAGTTTCCCGACGGCGACCGGGGGCTACACCTTC. Translation gives CASSFPTATGGYTF. The chain uses TRBV28 and TRBJ1-2, with D uncertain. The CDR3 has 14 amino acids. The germline gives CDR1 MDHEN, CDR2 SYDVKM. V was pared by 3 bases and J by 8 bases, with 16 bases between.

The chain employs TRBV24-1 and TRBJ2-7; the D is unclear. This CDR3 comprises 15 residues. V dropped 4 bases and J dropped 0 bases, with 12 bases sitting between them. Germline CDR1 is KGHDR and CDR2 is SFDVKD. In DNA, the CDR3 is TGTGCCACCAGTGACCAGGCAGGCAGCTCCTACGAGCAGTACTTC. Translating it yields CATSDQAGSSYEQYF.

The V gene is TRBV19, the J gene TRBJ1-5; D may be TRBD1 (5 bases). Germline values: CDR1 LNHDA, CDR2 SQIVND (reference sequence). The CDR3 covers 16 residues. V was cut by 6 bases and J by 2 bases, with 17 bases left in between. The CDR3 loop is CASSLSQRGGNQPQHF. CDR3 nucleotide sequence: TGTGCCAGTAGCCTCTCACAGAGGGGTGGCAATCAGCCCCAGCATTTT. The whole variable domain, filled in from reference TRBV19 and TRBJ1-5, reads DGGITQSPKYLFRKEGQNVTLSCEQNLNHDAMYWYRQDPGQGLRLIYYSQIVNDFQKGDIAEGYSVSREKKESFPLTVTSAQKNPTAFYLCASSLSQRGGNQPQHFGDGTRLSIL.

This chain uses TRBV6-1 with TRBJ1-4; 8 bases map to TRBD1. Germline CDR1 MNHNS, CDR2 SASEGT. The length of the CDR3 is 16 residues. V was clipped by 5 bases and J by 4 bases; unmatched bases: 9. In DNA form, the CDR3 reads TGTGCCAGCAGTCCGACGCGGACAGGGTATAATGAAAAACTGTTTTTT. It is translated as CASSPTRTGYNEKLFF.

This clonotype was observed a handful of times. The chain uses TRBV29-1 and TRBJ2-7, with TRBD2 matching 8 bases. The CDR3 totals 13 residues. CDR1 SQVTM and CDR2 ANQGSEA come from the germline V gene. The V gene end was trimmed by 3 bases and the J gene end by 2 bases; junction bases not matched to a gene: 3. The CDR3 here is CSVDAAGAYEQYF. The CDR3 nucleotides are TGCAGCGTTGACGCAGCGGGAGCCTACGAGCAGTACTTC.

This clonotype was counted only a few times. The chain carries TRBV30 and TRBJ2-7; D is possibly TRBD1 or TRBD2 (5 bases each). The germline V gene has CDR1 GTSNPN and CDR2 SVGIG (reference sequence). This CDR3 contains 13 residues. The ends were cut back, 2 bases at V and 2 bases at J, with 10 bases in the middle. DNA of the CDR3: TGTGCCTGGAGTCGGGACCGACCCTACGAGCAGTACTTC. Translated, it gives CAWSRDRPYEQYF.

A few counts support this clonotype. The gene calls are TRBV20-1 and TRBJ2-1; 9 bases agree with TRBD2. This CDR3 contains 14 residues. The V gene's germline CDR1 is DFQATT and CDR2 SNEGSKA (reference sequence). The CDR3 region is CSASGREGPIEQFF. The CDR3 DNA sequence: TGCAGCGCCTCGGGGCGGGAGGGCCCAATTGAGCAGTTCTTC.

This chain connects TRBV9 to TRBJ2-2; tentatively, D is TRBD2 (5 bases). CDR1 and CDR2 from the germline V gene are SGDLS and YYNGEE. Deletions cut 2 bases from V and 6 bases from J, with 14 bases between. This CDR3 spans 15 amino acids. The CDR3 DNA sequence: TGTGCCAGCAGCGTCTGGGAGTGGGGTGCCGGGGAGCTGTTTTTT. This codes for CASSVWEWGAGELFF. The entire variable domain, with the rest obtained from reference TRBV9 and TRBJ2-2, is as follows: DSGVTQTPKHLITATGQRVTLRCSPRSGDLSVYWYQQSLDQGLQFLIQYYNGEERAKGNILERFSAQQFPDLHSELNLSSLELGDSALYFCASSVWEWGAGELFFGEGSRLTVL.

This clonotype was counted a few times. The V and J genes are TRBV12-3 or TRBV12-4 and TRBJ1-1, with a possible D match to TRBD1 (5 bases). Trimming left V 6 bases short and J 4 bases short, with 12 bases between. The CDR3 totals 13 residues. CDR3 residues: CASSLGTTTEAFF. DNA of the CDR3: TGTGCCAGCAGCCTCGGGACGACCACTGAAGCTTTCTTT.

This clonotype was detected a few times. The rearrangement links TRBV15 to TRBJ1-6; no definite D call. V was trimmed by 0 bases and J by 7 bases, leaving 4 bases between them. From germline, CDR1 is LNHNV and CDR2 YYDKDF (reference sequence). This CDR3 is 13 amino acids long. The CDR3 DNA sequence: TGTGCCACCAGCAGAGATCTAAATTCACCCCTCCACTTT. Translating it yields CATSRDLNSPLHF.

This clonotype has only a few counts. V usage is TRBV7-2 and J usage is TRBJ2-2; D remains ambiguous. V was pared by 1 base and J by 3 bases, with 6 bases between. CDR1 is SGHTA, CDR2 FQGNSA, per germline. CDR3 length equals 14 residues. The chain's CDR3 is CASSLGMDTGELFF. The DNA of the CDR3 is TGTGCCAGCAGCTTAGGGATGGACACCGGGGAGCTGTTTTTT.

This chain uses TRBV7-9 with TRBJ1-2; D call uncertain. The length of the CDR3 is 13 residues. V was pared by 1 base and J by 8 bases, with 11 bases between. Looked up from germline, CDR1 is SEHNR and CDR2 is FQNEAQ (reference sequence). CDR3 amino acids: CASSLVRAQGYTF. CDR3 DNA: TGTGCCAGCAGCTTAGTTCGGGCCCAGGGCTACACCTTC.

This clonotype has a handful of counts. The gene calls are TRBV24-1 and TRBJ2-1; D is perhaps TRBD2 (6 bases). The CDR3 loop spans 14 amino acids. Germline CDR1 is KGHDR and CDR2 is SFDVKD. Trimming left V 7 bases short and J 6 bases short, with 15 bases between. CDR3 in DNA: TGTGCCACCAGCCTGGGGCGGGATAGCAATGAGCAGTTCTTC. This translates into CATSLGRDSNEQFF.

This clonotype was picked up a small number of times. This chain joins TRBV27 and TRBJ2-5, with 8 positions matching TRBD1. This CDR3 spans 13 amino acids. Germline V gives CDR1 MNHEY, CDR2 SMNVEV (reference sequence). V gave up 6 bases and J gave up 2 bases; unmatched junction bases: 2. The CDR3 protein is CASRGDRQETQYF. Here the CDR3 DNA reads TGTGCCAGCAGGGGGGACAGGCAAGAGACCCAGTACTTC.